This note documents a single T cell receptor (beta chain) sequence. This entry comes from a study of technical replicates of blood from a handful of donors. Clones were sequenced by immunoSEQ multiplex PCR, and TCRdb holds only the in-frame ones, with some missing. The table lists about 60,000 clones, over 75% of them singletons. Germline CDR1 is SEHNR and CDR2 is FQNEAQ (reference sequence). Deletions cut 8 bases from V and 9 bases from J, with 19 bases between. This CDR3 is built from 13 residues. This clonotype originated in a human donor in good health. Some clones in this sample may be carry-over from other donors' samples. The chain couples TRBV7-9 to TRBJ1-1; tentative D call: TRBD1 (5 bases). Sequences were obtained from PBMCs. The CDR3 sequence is CASAEGGGVKAFF. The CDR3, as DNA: TGTGCCAGCGCCGAGGGTGGGGGGGTGAAAGCTTTCTTT.